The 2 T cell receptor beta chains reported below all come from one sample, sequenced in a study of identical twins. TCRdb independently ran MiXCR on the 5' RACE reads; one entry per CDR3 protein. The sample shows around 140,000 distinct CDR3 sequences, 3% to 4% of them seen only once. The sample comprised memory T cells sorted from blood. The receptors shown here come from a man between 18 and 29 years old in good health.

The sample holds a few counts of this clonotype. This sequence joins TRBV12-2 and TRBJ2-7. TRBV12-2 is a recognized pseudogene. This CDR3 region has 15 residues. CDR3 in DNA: TGTGCAAGTCGCTATAGCGGGGGTTATTCCTACGAGCAGTACGTC. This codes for CASRYSGGYSYEQYV.

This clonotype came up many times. CDR3 DNA sequence: TGTGCCAGCAGCTTGAGACTAGCGGCGAGGAATGAGCAGTTCTTC. This gives the protein CASSLRLAARNEQFF. The V gene is TRBV5-5, the J gene TRBJ2-1; 9 bases agree with TRBD2. The CDR3 covers 15 residues. V dropped 1 base and J dropped 7; count of bases not matched to a gene: 6. Germline CDR1 and CDR2: SGHKS and YYEKEE (reference sequence).